At least ten counts were recorded for the clone carrying this T cell receptor (beta chain). This specimen comes from a study of blood T cells in healthy people across ages. The CDR3 is 11 amino acids. Germline CDR1 is SQVTM and CDR2 is ANQGSEA. V dropped 0 bases and J dropped 10 bases, with 9 bases sitting between them. The study recruited healthy Caucasian donors from Russia who were aged roughly 6 to 95. A sample-barcoded 5' primer and a J-beta primer mix were used in a second PCR of roughly 7 to 11 cycles. Via MiXCR, TCRdb re-called the 5' RACE reads, giving one row per CDR3 protein. This table has 750,000 to 850,000 distinct CDR3 sequences, more than 20% appearing once. The data also belong to a second study, concerning T cells of mothers and their children. That study reports: Donors comprised a few healthy Caucasian mothers plus their six children. Among related mother-child pairs, overlap was slightly higher than in unrelated pairs, though not significantly. There was no detection of any persistent microchimeric T cell clones.

Input material: blood. The rearrangement uses TRBV29-1 and TRBJ2-5; D is undetermined. The clonotype originates from a boy younger than 18 in good health. CDR3 nucleotides: TGCAGCGTTGAAGATCAAGGAGACCAGTACTTC. Its protein is CSVEDQGDQYF.